Listed here are 27 T cell receptor beta chains from one sample, sequenced in a study of radiation and T cells in renal cell carcinoma. Data came from immunoSEQ multiplex PCR; TCRdb stores just in-frame clones and leaves some out. Of around 30,000 clones in the sample, over 70% were seen once. Time point meaning: blood 4 weeks post-SBRT, at nephrectomy. The treatment: 15 Gy SBRT to primary tumor, nephrectomy 4 weeks later. Sequencing was performed on blood, taken from a patient whose treatment included radiotherapy and nephrectomy. The receptors shown here come from a man in his 60s with renal cell carcinoma.

The chain recombines TRBV5-1 with TRBJ2-2; TRBD2 might be the D (5 bases). With 1 base removed from V and 5 bases from J, the gap between germline ends came to 9 bases. The CDR3 is 14 residues long. In germline, CDR1 is SGHRS, CDR2 YFSETQ. Here the CDR3 reads CASSLMVATGELFF. The CDR3 DNA reads TGCGCCAGCAGCTTGATGGTAGCGACCGGGGAGCTGTTTTTT.

This clone was counted only a few times. The chain recombines TRBV2 with TRBJ1-1; 7 bases match TRBD1. J gave up 8 bases and V 6 bases, and 3 bases lay outside the gene matches. In germline, CDR1 is SNHLY, CDR2 FYNNEI. There are 11 residues in the CDR3. The CDR3 region has the DNA TGTGCCAGCAGAGAGGACAGGGAAGCTTTCTTT. This encodes CASREDREAFF. Drawing the rest from reference TRBV2 and TRBJ1-1, the complete variable domain is EPEVTQTPSHQVTQMGQEVILRCVPISNHLYFYWYRQILGQKVEFLVSFYNNEISEKSEIFDDQFSVERPDGSNFTLKIRSTKLEDSAMYFCASREDREAFFGQGTRLTVV.

There are a few counts of this clone. The rearrangement joins TRBV4-1 to TRBJ1-2; unclear D gene. Germline V gene sequence: CDR1 MGHRA, CDR2 YSYEKL. The V end was cut by 2 bases, the J end by 6 bases, with 10 bases between. CDR3 length equals 13 residues. The CDR3 nucleotides read TGCGCCAGCAGCCAACTGGGAACCCATGGCTACACCTTC. It specifies CASSQLGTHGYTF.

V usage is TRBV18 and J usage is TRBJ2-2; a possible D gene is TRBD1 (5 bases). Trimming cost V 6 bases and J 4 bases, with 9 bases left between them. CDR1 KGHSH and CDR2 LQKENI come from the germline V gene. This CDR3 comprises 13 residues. The CDR3, as DNA: TGTGCCAGCTCCGACAGTGGCACCGGGGAGCTGTTTTTT. It yields the protein CASSDSGTGELFF.

The chain links TRBV11-2 to TRBJ2-7; TRBD2 matches at 7 bases. Germline-derived CDR1 and CDR2 are SGHAT and FQNNGV. The J segment lost 3 bases and the V segment lost 3 bases, leaving 11 bases of the junction unmatched. This CDR3 region has 16 residues. This CDR3 reads CASSFPMGGVSYEQYF. The DNA for the CDR3 is TGTGCCAGCAGCTTCCCTATGGGGGGGGTAAGCTACGAGCAGTACTTC.

The rearrangement links TRBV30 to TRBJ1-6, with D unclear. The V and J ends lost 1 base and 6 bases respectively, with 7 bases between them. This CDR3 region has 13 residues. Germline V gene sequence: CDR1 GTSNPN, CDR2 SVGIG (reference sequence). The chain's CDR3 is CAWSDSRNSPLHF. In DNA, the CDR3 is TGTGCCTGGAGTGACAGCCGTAATTCACCCCTCCACTTT.

By share, this clone counts as medium-sized (0.01 to 0.1%). The J gene is TRBJ2-1, the V gene TRBV18; tentatively, D is TRBD1 (5 bases). This CDR3 has 15 amino acids. Germline-derived CDR1 and CDR2 are KGHSH and LQKENI. V was clipped by 6 bases and J by 5 bases, with 17 bases between them. The DNA of the CDR3 is TGTGCCAGCTCCTTCAGGGTGGAATACCACAATGAGCAGTTCTTC. This encodes CASSFRVEYHNEQFF.

This clone has a single count. V is TRBV9 and J is TRBJ2-1; 7 positions agree with TRBD1. Germline V gene sequence: CDR1 SGDLS, CDR2 YYNGEE. The V segment lost 2 bases and the J segment 3 bases; nucleotides outside the gene matches: 5. The CDR3 is 15 amino acids. The CDR3 nucleotides are TGTGCCAGCAGCGTGGAACAGGGGTACTACAATGAGCAGTTCTTC. Protein product: CASSVEQGYYNEQFF. The entire variable domain, with the rest obtained from reference TRBV9 and TRBJ2-1, is as follows: DSGVTQTPKHLITATGQRVTLRCSPRSGDLSVYWYQQSLDQGLQFLIQYYNGEERAKGNILERFSAQQFPDLHSELNLSSLELGDSALYFCASSVEQGYYNEQFFGPGTRLTVL.

The V gene is TRBV9, the J gene TRBJ2-2; the D gene is possibly TRBD2 (6 bases). CDR1 and CDR2 (germline): SGDLS, YYNGEE. The CDR3 is made up of 15 amino acids. Between the trimmed V and J ends, which lost 0 bases and 5 bases, there was a span of 11 bases. CDR3 nucleotide sequence: TGTGCCAGCAGCGTAGCGACTAGGATAACCGGGGAGCTGTTTTTT. Translation gives CASSVATRITGELFF.

The chain is built from TRBV11-2 and TRBJ2-3; D may be TRBD1 or TRBD2 (5 bases each). Looked up from germline, CDR1 is SGHAT and CDR2 is FQNNGV. Trimming pared 4 bases from V and 3 bases from J, leaving 11 bases between. CDR3 length: 14 amino acids. CDR3 protein: CASSWDRSTDTQYF. The CDR3, as DNA: TGTGCCAGCAGCTGGGACCGATCGACAGATACGCAGTATTTT.

The V gene is TRBV10-3, the J gene TRBJ2-1; 9 bases fit TRBD2. The CDR3 runs 18 residues. The V segment lost 0 bases and the J segment 7 bases; nucleotides outside the gene matches: 13. Germline V gene sequence: CDR1 ENHRY, CDR2 SYGVKD. In nucleotides, the CDR3 is TGTGCCATCAGTGAGTCGTCCCGCGGGAGGGCTGGTAGGAATGAGCAGTTCTTC. Translation gives CAISESSRGRAGRNEQFF.

This clone was counted a few times. The rearrangement links TRBV27 to TRBJ2-2; TRBD2 matches 8 bases. Per germline, CDR1 MNHEY and CDR2 SMNVEV (reference sequence). There are 14 residues in the CDR3. Trimming at V came to 6 bases and at J to 1 base, leaving 1 base not matched to a gene. The CDR3 nucleotides read TGTGCCAGCAGAAGCGGGAGGAACACCGGGGAGCTGTTTTTT. Translation gives CASRSGRNTGELFF.

The chain joins TRBV10-3 to TRBJ2-1; tentative D call: TRBD2 (5 bases). The CDR3 loop spans 12 amino acids. CDR1 and CDR2 (germline): ENHRY, SYGVKD. V was pared by 9 bases and J by 7 bases, with 13 bases between. The CDR3 DNA follows: TGTGCCATTTCCGAGAGGGAAAATGAGCAGTTCTTC. Amino acid sequence: CAISERENEQFF.

This clone has a handful of counts. The gene calls are TRBV15 and TRBJ2-1, with D possibly called TRBD1 or TRBD2 (5 bases each). CDR3 length equals 17 residues. Per the germline V gene, CDR1 is LNHNV and CDR2 is YYDKDF (reference sequence). Trimming cost V 1 base and J 5 bases, with 18 bases left between them. CDR3 coding DNA: TGTGCCACCAGCAGAGGTATCCGGGGCACACGAGACAATGAGCAGTTCTTC. Its protein product is CATSRGIRGTRDNEQFF.

The chain recombines TRBV4-3 with TRBJ2-3; no clear D. The CDR3 runs 15 residues. Germline CDR1 and CDR2: LGHNA and YSLEER. Trimming pared 0 bases from V and 1 base from J, leaving 8 bases between. Here the CDR3 reads CASSQDAMRTDTQYF. In DNA, the CDR3 is TGCGCCAGCAGCCAAGATGCTATGCGCACAGATACGCAGTATTTT.

The CDR3 nucleotides read TGCAGCGGCAGGACCAGCTACGAGCAGTACTTC. This sequence encodes CSGRTSYEQYF. This chain uses TRBV29-1 with TRBJ2-5; D not certain. The J call is doubtful: the DNA matches TRBJ2-7 better. Per germline, CDR1 SQVTM and CDR2 ANQGSEA. The CDR3 has 11 residues.

V is TRBV14 and J is TRBJ2-7; 8 positions agree with TRBD1. Per the germline V gene, CDR1 is SGHDN and CDR2 is FVKESK. J lost 0 bases, V lost 4 bases, and 5 bases had no gene match. The CDR3 has 15 amino acids. The CDR3 DNA follows: TGTGCCAGCAGCCGCGACAGGGGTAGCTCCTACGAGCAGTACTTC. It translates to CASSRDRGSSYEQYF.

The chain employs TRBV11-2 and TRBJ1-2, with a weak D call TRBD1 (5 bases). Germline V gives CDR1 SGHAT, CDR2 FQNNGV. V gave up 1 base and J gave up 2 bases, with 11 bases separating them. CDR3 size: 15 residues. This CDR3 is CASSLGPGGNYGYTF. CDR3 DNA sequence: TGTGCCAGCAGCTTAGGGCCGGGGGGGAACTATGGCTACACCTTC. The whole variable domain, filled in from reference TRBV11-2 and TRBJ1-2, reads EAGVAQSPRYKIIEKRQSVAFWCNPISGHATLYWYQQILGQGPKLLIQFQNNGVVDDSQLPKDRFSAERLKGVDSTLKIQPAKLEDSAVYLCASSLGPGGNYGYTFGSGTRLTVV.

This clone has only a few counts. The chain joins TRBV5-4 to TRBJ2-7, with D hard to call. V lost 1 base and J lost 4, with 9 bases in between. This CDR3 is 13 amino acids long. The germline gives CDR1 SGHNT, CDR2 YYREEE (reference sequence). Here the CDR3 DNA reads TGTGCCAGCAGCTTGTATATGTCTTACGAGCAGTACTTC. Protein sequence: CASSLYMSYEQYF.

This clone was picked up one time. The genes are TRBV5-4 and TRBJ2-3, with 7 bases identical to TRBD1. CDR3 size: 14 residues. Germline V gene sequence: CDR1 SGHNT, CDR2 YYREEE (reference sequence). V gave up 0 bases and J gave up 4 bases; unmatched junction bases: 2. CDR3 in amino acids: CASSLADRADTQYF. DNA of the CDR3: TGTGCCAGCAGCTTGGCTGACAGGGCAGATACGCAGTATTTT. Full variable domain (outside the CDR3, taken from reference TRBV5-4 and TRBJ2-3): ETGVTQSPTHLIKTRGQQVTLRCSSQSGHNTVSWYQQALGQGPQFIFQYYREEENGRGNFPPRFSGLQFPNYSSELNVNALELDDSALYLCASSLADRADTQYFGPGTRLTVL.

The CDR3 loop reads CASSEAPTGLSYEQYF. For the CDR3, the DNA is TGTGCCAGCAGTGAAGCCCCGACTGGCCTCTCCTACGAGCAGTACTTC. The chain joins TRBV2 to TRBJ2-7; D is ambiguous. V was cut by 0 bases and J by 0 bases, with 12 bases left in between. The CDR3 spans 16 residues. Germline-derived CDR1 and CDR2 are SNHLY and FYNNEI.

This chain joins TRBV16 and TRBJ1-6, with 9 bases fitting TRBD1. V lost 3 bases to trimming and J lost 6 bases; unmatched junction nucleotides: 3. Germline V gene data show CDR1 as KGHSY and CDR2 as FQNENV. The CDR3 loop spans 15 amino acids. This chain's CDR3 is CASSQSGQGNSPLHF. CDR3 coding DNA: TGTGCCAGCAGCCAGTCGGGACAGGGTAATTCACCCCTCCACTTT.

V gene TRBV7-3 combines with J gene TRBJ2-7; 13 positions agree with TRBD2. Germline CDR1 and CDR2: SGHTA and FQGTGA. The CDR3 spans 12 residues. Trimming removed 8 bases from V and 7 bases from J; junction bases left unmatched: 2. For the CDR3, the DNA is TGTGCCAGCTCACTAGCGGGAGGGGAGCAGTACTTC. Protein product: CASSLAGGEQYF.

V is TRBV7-2 and J is TRBJ2-1; D is undetermined. The germline gives CDR1 SGHTA, CDR2 FQGNSA. Trimming cost V 5 bases and J 2 bases, with 13 bases left between them. The CDR3 has 15 amino acids. The chain's CDR3 is CASSIGPLTYNEQFF. DNA of the CDR3: TGTGCCAGCAGCATTGGACCACTTACCTACAATGAGCAGTTCTTC. Supplemented by reference TRBV7-2 and TRBJ2-1, the full variable domain reads GAGVSQSPSNKVTEKGKDVELRCDPISGHTALYWYRQSLGQGLEFLIYFQGNSAPDKSGLPSDRFSAERTGGSVSTLTIQRTQQEDSAVYLCASSIGPLTYNEQFFGPGTRLTVL.

The chain combines TRBV6-5 with TRBJ1-3; D remains unclear. This CDR3 spans 16 amino acids. V was clipped by 0 bases and J by 4 bases, with 13 bases between them. Per the germline V gene, CDR1 is MNHEY and CDR2 is SVGAGI. CDR3 sequence (DNA): TGTGCCAGCAGTTACTCGAGTGGGTTAGGGGGAAACACCATATATTTT. This translates into CASSYSSGLGGNTIYF.

The chain recombines TRBV10-3 with TRBJ1-1; 10 bases agree with TRBD1. Germline trimming cut 11 bases from V and 6 bases from J; bases unmatched to any gene: 12. The CDR3 is 14 residues long. CDR1 and CDR2 from the germline V gene are ENHRY and SYGVKD. For the CDR3, the DNA is TGTGCCCTAAAGGAGACAGGGGGCAGATCTGAAGCTTTCTTT. Protein sequence: CALKETGGRSEAFF.

The chain joins TRBV15 to TRBJ1-4; maybe TRBD1 (5 bases). The V end was cut by 0 bases, the J end by 11 bases, with 16 bases between. The CDR3 contains 15 residues. Looked up from germline, CDR1 is LNHNV and CDR2 is YYDKDF (reference sequence). CDR3 sequence: CATSRDGQGGLKLFF. CDR3 sequence (DNA): TGTGCCACCAGCAGAGATGGGCAGGGAGGTCTCAAACTGTTTTTT. Looking up the rest from reference TRBV15 and TRBJ1-4 gives the full variable domain: DAMVIQNPRYQVTQFGKPVTLSCSQTLNHNVMYWYQQKSSQAPKLLFHYYDKDFNNEADTPDNFQSRRPNTSFCFLDIRSPGLGDTAMYLCATSRDGQGGLKLFFGSGTQLSVL.